This TCR beta chain emerged from a study of blood T cell repertoires in COVID-19. At the level of the study: Whether acute or convalescent, the COVID-19 samples came from the United States, Italy and Spain. PBMCs, B-cell-depleted T cells, or T cells were the source of the cDNA or gDNA that made up the material.

Remarks on this clone: This sample includes further DNA sequences coding for the same CDR3.

CDR3 size: 14 residues. Germline V gene sequence: CDR1 LNHDA, CDR2 SQIVND (reference sequence). The trim removed 3 bases at V and 3 bases at J, leaving 2 bases unmatched. In the original processing: The authors estimated nucleated cell counts from reference gene primer amplification. Method: immunoSEQ multiplex PCR; TCRdb's copy keeps in-frame clones and lacks some. V and J calls and clone size are those listed in that table; D and trimming were worked out from the DNA. The profile covers 170,000 or so clones, with just under 80% appearing a single time and 6.5% to 8% taken by the ten largest. The gene calls are TRBV19 and TRBJ1-2, with TRBD1 matching over 9 bases. The clonotype comes from a man aged 70 or older with active or convalescent COVID-19. The material sequenced was peripheral blood. CDR3: CASSMRDRDYGYTF. The CDR3 region has the DNA TGTGCCAGTAGTATGCGGGACAGGGACTATGGCTACACCTTC.